These 14 T cell receptor beta chains were all obtained from the same sample, sequenced in a study of blood T cell repertoires in COVID-19. Using immunoSEQ multiplex PCR, the repertoire was profiled, and TCRdb retains in-frame clones only, with some absent. The profile shows more than 300,000 clones, about 90% of them singletons. Sample: PBMCs or T cells enriched from blood (not recorded which). The receptors stem from a woman aged 30 to 39 who had recovered from COVID-19.

V usage is TRBV6-6 and J usage is TRBJ1-5; D ambiguous. V lost 2 bases, J lost 6 bases, and 14 bases lay in between. Germline V CDR1 and CDR2: MNHNY, SVGAGI (reference sequence). The CDR3 contains 15 residues. The DNA of the CDR3 is TGTGCCAGCAGTTACGGACCTCACGGGAGTCAGCCCCAGCATTTT. Residues: CASSYGPHGSQPQHF.

The chain combines TRBV5-1 with TRBJ2-7; D is perhaps TRBD1 (5 bases). The CDR3 is made up of 12 amino acids. Trimming took off 2 bases at V and 4 bases at J, with 7 bases between the two ends. The germline CDR1 and CDR2 sequences are SGHRS and YFSETQ. The CDR3 DNA reads as TGCGCCAGCAGCTTTGCAGGGTACGAGCAGTACTTC. This codes for CASSFAGYEQYF.

This sequence joins TRBV19 and TRBJ2-7; 7 nucleotides match TRBD2. Trimming removed 7 bases from V and 3 bases from J; junction bases left unmatched: 9. CDR3 size: 14 residues. Germline loops: CDR1 LNHDA, CDR2 SQIVND (reference sequence). The chain's CDR3 is CASNTQSGNYEQYF. In DNA form, the CDR3 reads TGTGCCAGTAATACGCAGAGCGGGAACTACGAGCAGTACTTC.

This chain uses TRBV30 with TRBJ2-7; maybe TRBD2 (6 bases). Per germline, CDR1 GTSNPN and CDR2 SVGIG (reference sequence). The CDR3 runs to 15 residues. Trimming left V 1 base short and J 3 bases short, with 16 bases between. The DNA for the CDR3 is TGTGCCTGGAGTGGCGGGGCAGTCACGTTCTACGAGCAGTACTTC. Translating gives CAWSGGAVTFYEQYF.

This sequence joins TRBV24-1 and TRBJ1-3; D call uncertain. This CDR3 region has 16 residues. Germline V lookup: CDR1 KGHDR, CDR2 SFDVKD. Trimming removed 3 bases at V and 4 bases at J, with 15 bases between. The CDR3 sequence is CATSDSQAGVGNTIYF. CDR3 DNA: TGTGCCACCAGTGATAGCCAGGCGGGTGTAGGAAACACCATATATTTT.

The chain has TRBV19 and TRBJ1-4; weak D call: TRBD1 (5 bases). The germline gives CDR1 LNHDA, CDR2 SQIVND (reference sequence). This CDR3 is built from 14 residues. V shed 1 base and J shed 6 bases, with 9 bases lying between them. CDR3 DNA: TGTGCCAGTAGTATAGGACCGGGGGATGAAAAACTGTTTTTT. Translation gives CASSIGPGDEKLFF.

V gene TRBV5-8 combines with J gene TRBJ1-4; D is undetermined. The ends were cut back, 0 bases at V and 6 bases at J, with 9 bases in the middle. Germline V CDR1 and CDR2: SGHTS, YDEGEE. This CDR3 spans 14 amino acids. The CDR3 protein is CASSLEPGYEKLFF. The CDR3 nucleotides are TGTGCCAGCAGCTTGGAACCGGGGTATGAAAAACTGTTTTTT.

The chain employs TRBV28 and TRBJ1-6, with D unresolved. CDR3 length equals 13 residues. From germline, CDR1 is MDHEN and CDR2 SYDVKM. Trimming removed 9 bases at V and 6 bases at J, with 12 bases between. DNA of the CDR3: TGTGCCAGTAGCAGAGACTTTAATTCACCCCTCCACTTT. Translated, it gives CASSRDFNSPLHF.

This clone appeared once. V gene TRBV7-9 combines with J gene TRBJ1-2; 7 bases match TRBD1. The CDR3 is 15 amino acids. The V gene end was trimmed by 2 bases and the J gene end by 2 bases; junction bases not matched to a gene: 5. Germline assignment: CDR1 SEHNR and CDR2 FQNEAQ (reference sequence). Here the CDR3 reads CASSLQSTGNYGYTF. In DNA form, the CDR3 reads TGTGCCAGCAGCTTACAATCGACAGGGAACTATGGCTACACCTTC.

The J gene is TRBJ2-3, the V gene TRBV11-2; perhaps TRBD2 as D (5 bases). Germline CDR1 SGHAT, CDR2 FQNNGV. With 2 bases removed from V and 4 bases from J, the gap between germline ends came to 7 bases. The CDR3 covers 13 residues. CDR3 in DNA: TGTGCCAGCAGCTTACTAGCCCCAGATACGCAGTATTTT. Protein product: CASSLLAPDTQYF.

This clone was seen a few times. The J gene is TRBJ2-7, the V gene TRBV11-2; D not certain. The CDR3 contains 14 residues. V lost 3 bases, J lost 1 base, and 10 bases lay in between. The germline V gene has CDR1 SGHAT and CDR2 FQNNGV. The CDR3 sequence: CASSLLTDSYEQYF. The CDR3 DNA is TGTGCCAGCAGCTTGTTGACTGATTCCTACGAGCAGTACTTC.

The V gene is TRBV7-3, the J gene TRBJ2-2; D is unresolved. This CDR3 contains 12 residues. V was pared by 2 bases and J by 7 bases, with 5 bases between. The germline V gene has CDR1 SGHTA and CDR2 FQGTGA. CDR3 in amino acids: CASSLFGGELFF. As DNA, the CDR3 is TGTGCCAGCAGCTTATTCGGCGGGGAGCTGTTTTTT.

Only one count was recorded for this clone. The rearrangement links TRBV6-4 to TRBJ2-1, with 11 bases lining up with TRBD2. The CDR3 has 15 amino acids. The V segment lost 5 bases and the J segment 2 bases; nucleotides outside the gene matches: 2. Germline CDR1 is MRHNA and CDR2 is SNTAGT. The CDR3 protein is CASSLLAGAYNEQFF. The CDR3 DNA follows: TGTGCCAGCAGTCTACTAGCGGGAGCCTACAATGAGCAGTTCTTC.

This rearrangement joins TRBV30 to TRBJ1-1; D may be TRBD1 (6 bases). V lost 1 base and J lost 0, with 12 bases in between. The germline V gene has CDR1 GTSNPN and CDR2 SVGIG (reference sequence). The CDR3 sequence is 15 residues long. CDR3 DNA: TGTGCCTGGAGTGGGAGGGGGGGTCTGAACACTGAAGCTTTCTTT. As protein: CAWSGRGGLNTEAFF.